This T cell receptor beta chain was obtained from a study of cytomegalovirus exposure and HLA in healthy donors. Researchers ran the PCR with 60 Vbeta and 13 Jbeta primers. Method: immunoSEQ multiplex PCR; TCRdb's copy keeps in-frame clones and lacks some. Among tens of thousands of clones listed, approximately 60% were seen once. Study-level points and caveats: In a later analysis, parvovirus B19, influenza, CMV and Epstein-Barr virus appeared linked to several top co-occurrence clusters. 87-base-pair reads could not separate some V segments, including TRBV6-2 and TRBV6-3. Some TCR beta chains (roughly 150 of them) were listed as cytomegalovirus-associated. In a later analysis, the majority of CMV-associated beta chains seemingly showed HLA restriction.

Turning to this clone: Its specificity is unknown.

The V gene lost 5 bases and the J gene lost 4 bases, with 3 bases spanning the gap. The CDR3 has 10 residues. CDR1 and CDR2 from the germline V gene are PRHDT and FYEKMQ (reference sequence). Sequenced sample: PBMCs. The chain has TRBV13 and TRBJ2-7, with unresolved D. This TCR was sampled from a male donor in good health and CMV-seropositive. CDR3 loop: CASSLYEQYF. CDR3 nucleotides: TGTGCCAGCAGCCTATACGAGCAGTACTTC.